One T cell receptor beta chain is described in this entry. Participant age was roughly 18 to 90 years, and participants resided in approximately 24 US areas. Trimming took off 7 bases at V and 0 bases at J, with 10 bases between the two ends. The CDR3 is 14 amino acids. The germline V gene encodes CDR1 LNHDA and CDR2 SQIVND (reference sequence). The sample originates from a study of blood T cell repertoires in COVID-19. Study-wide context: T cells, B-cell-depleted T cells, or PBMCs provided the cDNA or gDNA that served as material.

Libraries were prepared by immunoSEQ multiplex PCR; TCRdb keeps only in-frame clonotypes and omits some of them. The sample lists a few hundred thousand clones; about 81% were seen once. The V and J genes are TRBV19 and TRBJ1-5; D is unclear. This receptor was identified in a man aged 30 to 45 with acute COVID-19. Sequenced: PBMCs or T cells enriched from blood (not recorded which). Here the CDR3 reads CASMEDYSNQPQHF. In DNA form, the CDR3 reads TGTGCCAGTATGGAGGATTATAGCAATCAGCCCCAGCATTTT.